The T cell receptor (beta chain) described here comes from a study of T cells in tuberculosis. Overall study: The T cells targeted glucose monomycolate, a mycobacterial lipid, via CD1B.

Sequencing of TCR-alpha and TCR-beta chains was unpaired. Method: immunoSEQ multiplex PCR; TCRdb's copy keeps in-frame clones and lacks some. This table holds about 54,000 clones, roughly 90% found once. Thawed, overnight-rested PBMC were stained with GMM-loaded CD1B tetramer, viability dye and anti-CD3, then sorted. The CD1B tetramers carried C32 glucose monomycolate purified from Rhodococcus equi. Tetramer-sorted PBMC had been CD14 monocyte-depleted before freezing. J lost 6 bases, V lost 2 bases, and 3 bases had no gene match. Germline lookup yields CDR1 MDHEN and CDR2 SYDVKM. The length of the CDR3 is 14 residues. Study-wide findings and caveats: T cells binding CD1B-GMM tetramer weakly possibly escaped the sort.

Sequenced input: CD1b-GMM tetramer-negative cells sorted from PBMCs. The chain employs TRBV28 and TRBJ1-2, with TRBD1 identical over 10 bases. The TCR originated in an adult woman with latent tuberculosis. CDR3 region: CASSLLGQGDGYTF. CDR3 sequence (DNA): TGTGCCAGCAGTTTACTCGGACAGGGGGATGGCTACACCTTC.